This record concerns one T cell receptor (beta chain) sequence. Its specificity is unknown. This entry comes from a study of shared clonotypes between healthy human individuals. The wider study: A donor's plate count was three for CD4 naive and three for CD4 memory; CD8 naive had two and CD8 memory one. Study findings and constraints: In the sorted subsets, rarefaction showed sequencing was incomplete despite large depth. The sole specimen, blood, was sampled, and tissue repertoires likely differ.

V dropped 7 bases and J dropped 7 bases, with 13 bases sitting between them. The CDR3 length is 11 residues. Germline CDR1 DFQATT, CDR2 SNEGSKA (reference sequence). TCRdb's copy holds only in-frame clones and misses some; the assay was immunoSEQ multiplex PCR. This table has 2,500,000 or so clones, under 95% appearing once. The specimen was naive CD4+ T cells from PBMCs. The subset was: CD45RA+ positively selected. This TCR was recovered from a young man in good health. Some clones in this sample may be carry-over from other donors' samples. The rearrangement joins TRBV20-1 to TRBJ1-1, with D unresolved. As DNA, the CDR3 is TGCAGTGTTGAGGTTACTCTTGAAGCTTTCTTT. Its protein is CSVEVTLEAFF.